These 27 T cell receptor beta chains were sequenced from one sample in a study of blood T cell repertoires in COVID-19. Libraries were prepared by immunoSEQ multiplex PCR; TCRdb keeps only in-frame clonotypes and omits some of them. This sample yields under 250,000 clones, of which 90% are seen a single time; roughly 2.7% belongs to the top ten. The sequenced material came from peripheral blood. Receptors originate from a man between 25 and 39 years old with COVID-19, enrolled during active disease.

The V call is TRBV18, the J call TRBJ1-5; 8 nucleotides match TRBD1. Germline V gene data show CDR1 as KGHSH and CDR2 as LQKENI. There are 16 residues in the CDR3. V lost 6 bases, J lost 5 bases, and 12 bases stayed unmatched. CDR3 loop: CASSPITGGSYQPQHF. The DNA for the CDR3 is TGTGCCAGCTCGCCTATAACAGGGGGAAGCTATCAGCCCCAGCATTTT.

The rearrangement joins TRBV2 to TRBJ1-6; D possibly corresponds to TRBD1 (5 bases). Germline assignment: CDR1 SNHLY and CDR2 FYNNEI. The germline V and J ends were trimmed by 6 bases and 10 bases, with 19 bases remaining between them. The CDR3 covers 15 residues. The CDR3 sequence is CASRGRASKGSPLHF. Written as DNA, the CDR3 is TGTGCCAGCAGGGGAAGGGCCTCAAAGGGGTCACCCCTCCACTTT.

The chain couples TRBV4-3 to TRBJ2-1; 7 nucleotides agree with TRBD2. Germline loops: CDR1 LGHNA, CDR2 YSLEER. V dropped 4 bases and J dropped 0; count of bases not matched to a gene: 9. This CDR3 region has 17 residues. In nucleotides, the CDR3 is TGCGCCAGCAGCCCCACCCCAGCGGGGAGCTCCTACAATGAGCAGTTCTTC. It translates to CASSPTPAGSSYNEQFF.

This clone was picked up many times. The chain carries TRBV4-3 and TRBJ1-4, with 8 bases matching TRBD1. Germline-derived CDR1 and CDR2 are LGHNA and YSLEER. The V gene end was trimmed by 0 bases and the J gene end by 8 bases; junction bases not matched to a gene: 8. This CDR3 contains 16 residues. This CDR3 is CASSQDLDRVGEKLFF. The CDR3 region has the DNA TGCGCCAGCAGCCAAGATCTGGACAGGGTAGGAGAAAAACTGTTTTTT.

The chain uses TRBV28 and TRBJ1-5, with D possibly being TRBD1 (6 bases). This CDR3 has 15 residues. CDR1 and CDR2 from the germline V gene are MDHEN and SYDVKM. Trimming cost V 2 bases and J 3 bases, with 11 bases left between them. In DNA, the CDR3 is TGTGCCAGCAGTTTAGGGGACATGACCAATCAGCCCCAGCATTTT. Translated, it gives CASSLGDMTNQPQHF.

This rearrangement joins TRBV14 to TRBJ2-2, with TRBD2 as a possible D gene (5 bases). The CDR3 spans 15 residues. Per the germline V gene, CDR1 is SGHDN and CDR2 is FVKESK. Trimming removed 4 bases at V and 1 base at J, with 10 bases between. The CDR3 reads CASSPRRGNTGELFF. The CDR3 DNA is TGTGCCAGCAGCCCGAGACGGGGGAACACCGGGGAGCTGTTTTTT.

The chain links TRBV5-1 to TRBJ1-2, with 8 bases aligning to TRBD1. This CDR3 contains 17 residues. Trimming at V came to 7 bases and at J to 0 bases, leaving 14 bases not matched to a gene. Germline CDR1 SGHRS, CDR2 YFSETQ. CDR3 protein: CASRPSRTGKSNYGYTF. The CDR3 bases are TGCGCCAGCCGACCATCAAGGACAGGGAAGTCTAACTATGGCTACACCTTC. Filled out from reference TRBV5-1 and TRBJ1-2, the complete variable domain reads KAGVTQTPRYLIKTRGQQVTLSCSPISGHRSVSWYQQTPGQGLQFLFEYFSETQRNKGNFPGRFSGRQFSNSRSEMNVSTLELGDSALYLCASRPSRTGKSNYGYTFGSGTRLTVV.

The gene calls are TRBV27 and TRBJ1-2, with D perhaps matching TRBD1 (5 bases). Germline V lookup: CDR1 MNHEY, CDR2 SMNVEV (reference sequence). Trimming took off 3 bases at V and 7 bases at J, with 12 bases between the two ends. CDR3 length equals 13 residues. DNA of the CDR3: TGTGCCAGCAGTTTCGGCAGGGTGGGTGGCTACACCTTC. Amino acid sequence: CASSFGRVGGYTF.

The CDR3 protein is CASNQRFSYNEQFF. CDR3 nucleotide sequence: TGTGCCAGCAACCAGCGGTTTTCCTACAATGAGCAGTTCTTC. The chain links TRBV28 to TRBJ2-1; a weak D match, TRBD2 (5 bases). The CDR3 has 14 amino acids. Germline V gives CDR1 MDHEN, CDR2 SYDVKM. V gave up 7 bases and J gave up 1 base, with 11 bases separating them.

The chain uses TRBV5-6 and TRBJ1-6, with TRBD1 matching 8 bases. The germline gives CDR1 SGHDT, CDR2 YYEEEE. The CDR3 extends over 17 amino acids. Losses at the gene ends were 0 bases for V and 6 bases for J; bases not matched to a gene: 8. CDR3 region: CASSLVQGALSNSPLHF. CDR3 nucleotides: TGTGCCAGCAGCTTGGTGCAGGGGGCGTTGTCTAATTCACCCCTCCACTTT.

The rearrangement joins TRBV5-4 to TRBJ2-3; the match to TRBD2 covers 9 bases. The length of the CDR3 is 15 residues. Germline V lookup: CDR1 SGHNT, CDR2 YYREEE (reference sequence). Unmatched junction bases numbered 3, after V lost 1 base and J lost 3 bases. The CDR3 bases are TGTGCCAGCAGCTTGAGCGGGGGGATTACAGATACGCAGTATTTT. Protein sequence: CASSLSGGITDTQYF.

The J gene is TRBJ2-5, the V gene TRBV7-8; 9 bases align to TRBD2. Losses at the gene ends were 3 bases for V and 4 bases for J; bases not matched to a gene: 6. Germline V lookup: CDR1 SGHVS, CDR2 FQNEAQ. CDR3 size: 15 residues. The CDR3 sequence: CASSFWLAGLETQYF. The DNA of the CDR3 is TGTGCCAGCAGCTTCTGGCTAGCGGGATTAGAGACCCAGTACTTC.

The DNA of the CDR3 is TGTGCCGGATCTTCTGGGACAGGGGTCGCTGACACCGGGGAGCTGTTTTTT. Translated: CAGSSGTGVADTGELFF. The rearrangement links TRBV19 to TRBJ2-2, with TRBD1 matching 10 bases. The CDR3 spans 17 residues. With V trimmed by 11 bases and J by 3 bases, 15 bases remained unmatched. CDR1 LNHDA and CDR2 SQIVND come from the germline V gene (reference sequence).

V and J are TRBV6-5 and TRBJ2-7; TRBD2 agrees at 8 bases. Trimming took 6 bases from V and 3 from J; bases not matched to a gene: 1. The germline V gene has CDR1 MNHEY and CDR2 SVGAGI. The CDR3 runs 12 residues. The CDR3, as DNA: TGTGCCAGCAGCCGGGGGGGCTACGAGCAGTACTTC. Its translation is CASSRGGYEQYF.

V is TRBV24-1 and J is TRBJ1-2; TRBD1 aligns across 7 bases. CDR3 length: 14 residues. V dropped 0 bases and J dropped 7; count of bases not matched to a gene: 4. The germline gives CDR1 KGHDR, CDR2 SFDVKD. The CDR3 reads CATSDLRQGFGYTF. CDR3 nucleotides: TGTGCCACCAGTGATTTGCGACAGGGATTTGGCTACACCTTC.

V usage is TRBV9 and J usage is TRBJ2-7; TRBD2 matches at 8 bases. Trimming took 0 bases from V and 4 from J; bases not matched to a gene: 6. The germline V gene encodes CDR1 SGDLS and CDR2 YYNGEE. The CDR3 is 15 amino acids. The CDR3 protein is CASSVAGGALYEQYF. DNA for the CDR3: TGTGCCAGCAGCGTAGCGGGGGGGGCCTTGTACGAGCAGTACTTC.

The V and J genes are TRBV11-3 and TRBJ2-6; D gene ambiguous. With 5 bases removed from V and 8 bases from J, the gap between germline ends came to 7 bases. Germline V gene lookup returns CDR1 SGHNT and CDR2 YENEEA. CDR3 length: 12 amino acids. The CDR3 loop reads CASSNPTNVLTF. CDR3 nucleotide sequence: TGTGCCAGCAGCAATCCCACCAACGTCCTGACTTTC.

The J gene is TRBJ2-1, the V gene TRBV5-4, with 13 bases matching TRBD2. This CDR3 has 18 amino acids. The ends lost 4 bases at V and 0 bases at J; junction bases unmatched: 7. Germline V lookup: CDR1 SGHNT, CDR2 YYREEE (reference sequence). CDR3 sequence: CASSMTSGGLSSYNEQFF. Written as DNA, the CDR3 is TGTGCCAGCAGCATGACTAGCGGGGGGCTCAGCTCCTACAATGAGCAGTTCTTC.

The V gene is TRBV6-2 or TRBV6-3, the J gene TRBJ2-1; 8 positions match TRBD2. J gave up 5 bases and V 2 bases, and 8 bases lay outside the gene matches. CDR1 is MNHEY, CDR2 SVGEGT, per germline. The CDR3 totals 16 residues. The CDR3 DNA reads TGTGCCAGCAGTTACAATCGGGGGGGCCCCCACAATGAGCAGTTCTTC. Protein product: CASSYNRGGPHNEQFF.

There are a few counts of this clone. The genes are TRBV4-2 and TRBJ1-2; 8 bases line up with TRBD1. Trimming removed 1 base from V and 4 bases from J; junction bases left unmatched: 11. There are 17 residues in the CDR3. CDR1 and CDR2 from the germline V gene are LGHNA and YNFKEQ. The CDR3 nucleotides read TGTGCCAGCAGCCAAGGGGCGCCGGGACAGGTTATCTATGGCTACACCTTC. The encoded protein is CASSQGAPGQVIYGYTF.

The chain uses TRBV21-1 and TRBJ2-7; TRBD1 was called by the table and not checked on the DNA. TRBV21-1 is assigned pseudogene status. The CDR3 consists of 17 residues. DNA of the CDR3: TGTGCCAGCAGCAGTCGGCCCCCTCGGGACACCTCCTACGAGCAGTACTTC. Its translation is CASSSRPPRDTSYEQYF.

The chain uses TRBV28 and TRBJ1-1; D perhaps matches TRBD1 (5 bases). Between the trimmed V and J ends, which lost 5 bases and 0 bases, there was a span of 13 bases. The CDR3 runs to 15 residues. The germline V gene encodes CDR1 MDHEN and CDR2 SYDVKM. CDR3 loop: CASSPQGSMNTEAFF. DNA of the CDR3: TGTGCCAGCAGTCCCCAGGGTAGTATGAACACTGAAGCTTTCTTT.

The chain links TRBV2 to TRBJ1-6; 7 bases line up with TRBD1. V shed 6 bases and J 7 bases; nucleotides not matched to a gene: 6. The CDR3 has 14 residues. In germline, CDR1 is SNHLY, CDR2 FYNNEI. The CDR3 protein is CASSATGANSPLHF. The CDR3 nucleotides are TGTGCCAGCAGCGCAACAGGGGCAAATTCACCCCTCCACTTT.

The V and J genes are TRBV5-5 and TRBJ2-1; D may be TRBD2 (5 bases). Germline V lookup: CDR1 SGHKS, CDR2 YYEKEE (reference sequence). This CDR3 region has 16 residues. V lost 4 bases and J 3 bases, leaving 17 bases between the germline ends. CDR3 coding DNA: TGTGCCAGCAGCCCCTTTTCGAGGGATTACTACAATGAGCAGTTCTTC. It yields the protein CASSPFSRDYYNEQFF.

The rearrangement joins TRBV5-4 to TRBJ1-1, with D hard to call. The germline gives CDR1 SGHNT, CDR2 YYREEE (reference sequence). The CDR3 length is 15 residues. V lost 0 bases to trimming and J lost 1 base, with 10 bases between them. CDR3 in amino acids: CASSLGSNTNTEAFF. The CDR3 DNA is TGTGCCAGCAGCTTGGGCAGTAATACGAACACTGAAGCTTTCTTT.

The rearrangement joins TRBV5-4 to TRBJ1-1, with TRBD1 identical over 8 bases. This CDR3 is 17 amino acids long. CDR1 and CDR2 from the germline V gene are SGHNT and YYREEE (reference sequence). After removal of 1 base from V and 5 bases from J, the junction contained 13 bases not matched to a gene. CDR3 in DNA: TGTGCCAGCAGCTTGTCACAGGGGGAGGTTCGGAGAACTGAAGCTTTCTTT. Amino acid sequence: CASSLSQGEVRRTEAFF.

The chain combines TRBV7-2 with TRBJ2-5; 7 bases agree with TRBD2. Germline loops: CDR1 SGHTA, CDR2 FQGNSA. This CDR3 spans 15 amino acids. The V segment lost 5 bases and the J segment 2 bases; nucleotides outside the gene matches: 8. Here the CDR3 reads CASSQGRVTQETQYF. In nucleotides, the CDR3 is TGTGCCAGCAGCCAAGGGAGGGTGACACAAGAGACCCAGTACTTC.